One sample yielded the 29 T cell receptor beta chains listed below, sequenced in a study of shared clonotypes between healthy human individuals (dated by TCRdb to about 2020). The library was built by means of the immunoSEQ multiplex PCR assay. TCRdb took over this immuneACCESS table, retaining in-frame rearrangements with V and J assigned. Such tables are incomplete; in checked studies, under half of the missing clones stem from an unresolved V gene, and the remainder is unexplained. The sample data list hundreds of thousands of clones, and 90% to 97% of these were observed just once. 0.095% to 0.13% of the sample is held by the ten biggest clonotypes. CD8 naive samples consisted of CD45RO-negative cells that were positively selected for CCR7, yielding a CD45RA+CCR7+ population without TemRA cells. The sequenced sample was naive CD8+ T cells sorted from blood. Per the publication, the cell subset or site label means: CD45RA+CCR7+. The source is a woman aged 25 to 39 in good health.

This clone appeared a single time. V gene TRBV28 combines with J gene TRBJ2-7, with D perhaps matching TRBD2 (6 bases). The CDR3 contains 15 residues. Germline CDR1 reads MDHEN; CDR2 reads SYDVKM. V lost 7 bases and J lost 1, with 17 bases in between. This CDR3 is CASNLSGRPSYEQYF. The CDR3 coding sequence is TGTGCCAGCAACCTCAGCGGGCGTCCTTCCTACGAGCAGTACTTC.

This rearrangement joins TRBV27 to TRBJ2-5; either TRBD1 or TRBD2 may supply D (6 bases each). From germline, CDR1 is MNHEY and CDR2 SMNVEV (reference sequence). The CDR3 spans 15 residues. The ends were cut back, 6 bases at V and 5 bases at J, with 19 bases in the middle. The CDR3 DNA reads TGTGCCAGCAGCCCCGGTGGGGGGCCGACGGAGACCCAGTACTTC. It codes for CASSPGGGPTETQYF.

This chain links TRBV5-1 with TRBJ2-5, with TRBD2 identical over 9 bases. Gene TRBJ2-7 matches the end of the DNA better, so the J call may be wrong. This CDR3 has 14 amino acids. CDR1 and CDR2 (germline): SGHRS, YFSETQ. The CDR3 region is CASSLSGGPYEQYF. The CDR3 DNA reads TGCGCCAGCAGCCTTAGCGGGGGCCCCTACGAGCAGTACTTC.

The count of this clone is one. This chain uses TRBV4-1 with TRBJ2-7; 7 bases are shared with TRBD1. Trimming at V came to 3 bases and at J to 2 bases, leaving 4 bases not matched to a gene. This CDR3 is built from 14 residues. CDR1 and CDR2 from the germline V gene are MGHRA and YSYEKL. In DNA form, the CDR3 reads TGCGCCAGCAGCCACAGACAGGGCGCCTACGAGCAGTACTTC. This sequence encodes CASSHRQGAYEQYF.

The chain has TRBV21-1 and TRBJ2-4; the table assigns TRBD1, which was not confirmed against the DNA. TRBV21-1 counts as a pseudogene. The CDR3 extends over 20 amino acids. CDR3 region: CASSGQTVLPQTVAKNIQYF. DNA for the CDR3: TGTGCCAGCAGCGGGCAGACGGTGCTCCCTCAAACAGTGGCCAAAAACATTCAGTACTTC.

V usage is TRBV15 and J usage is TRBJ1-2; 8 nucleotides agree with TRBD1. V dropped 1 base and J dropped 0; count of bases not matched to a gene: 7. Germline values: CDR1 LNHNV, CDR2 YYDKDF (reference sequence). The CDR3 has 17 amino acids. CDR3 sequence reads: CATSRALQGASNYGYTF. The DNA for the CDR3 is TGTGCCACCAGCAGAGCCCTTCAGGGGGCATCTAACTATGGCTACACCTTC.

This chain links TRBV28 with TRBJ1-6; no firm D call. V lost 6 bases, J lost 7 bases, and 10 bases lay in between. This CDR3 has 13 residues. Per germline, CDR1 MDHEN and CDR2 SYDVKM. DNA for the CDR3: TGTGCCAGCAGAGAATACGGCAATTCACCCCTCCACTTT. As protein: CASREYGNSPLHF.

The chain uses TRBV27 and TRBJ2-1; D is unresolved. The CDR3 is made up of 14 amino acids. V shed 6 bases and J shed 9 bases, with 18 bases lying between them. Germline V lookup: CDR1 MNHEY, CDR2 SMNVEV (reference sequence). This CDR3 is CASSHTAHLGEQFF. The CDR3 region has the DNA TGTGCCAGCAGCCATACCGCACATTTGGGTGAGCAGTTCTTC.

J is TRBJ2-7 and V is TRBV7-9; D call uncertain. Deletions cut 0 bases from V and 1 base from J, with 7 bases between. The CDR3 is 14 amino acids. Germline assignment: CDR1 SEHNR and CDR2 FQNEAQ (reference sequence). As DNA, the CDR3 is TGTGCCAGCAGCTTAGCGGGCAAGTCCTACGAGCAGTACTTC. Amino acid sequence: CASSLAGKSYEQYF.

V is TRBV6-1 and J is TRBJ2-1; no clear D. The germline V gene has CDR1 MNHNS and CDR2 SASEGT. Trimming removed 7 bases at V and 7 bases at J, with 17 bases between. The CDR3 contains 14 residues. The DNA for the CDR3 is TGTGCCAGCAAGGCCCCCTTGAACCGTAATGAGCAGTTCTTC. Translating gives CASKAPLNRNEQFF.

The chain has TRBV7-9 and TRBJ1-2, with D tentatively TRBD1 (5 bases). This CDR3 contains 13 residues. CDR1 SEHNR and CDR2 FQNEAQ come from the germline V gene (reference sequence). Trimming left V 5 bases short and J 2 bases short, with 9 bases between. CDR3 bases: TGTGCCAGCAGCACCTCAGGGAACTATGGCTACACCTTC. It translates to CASSTSGNYGYTF.

This sequence joins TRBV2 and TRBJ2-2; the match to TRBD1 covers 7 bases. With 4 bases clipped from V and 7 bases from J, the junction kept 3 bases outside the gene matches. The CDR3 is made up of 13 amino acids. Per the germline V gene, CDR1 is SNHLY and CDR2 is FYNNEI. In DNA form, the CDR3 reads TGTGCCAGCAGTGCAGGGGGTATCGGGGAGCTGTTTTTT. Translated, it gives CASSAGGIGELFF.

This clone was observed a handful of times. Other nucleotide sequences in the sample specify the same CDR3. This chain uses TRBV27 with TRBJ1-1, with 7 nucleotides matching TRBD1. The CDR3 is 14 amino acids. The V gene end was trimmed by 5 bases and the J gene end by 4 bases; junction bases not matched to a gene: 7. Germline CDR1 and CDR2: MNHEY and SMNVEV (reference sequence). The CDR3 nucleotides read TGTGCCAGCAGTCTCGGACAGGTGGGCACTGAAGCTTTCTTT. This sequence encodes CASSLGQVGTEAFF.

The chain couples TRBV28 to TRBJ2-5; 14 bases are shared with TRBD2. The J segment lost 9 bases and the V segment lost 5 bases, leaving 17 bases of the junction unmatched. Germline CDR1 MDHEN, CDR2 SYDVKM. This CDR3 is built from 18 residues. The CDR3 DNA follows: TGTGCCAGCAGTCCACCGGGACTAGCGGGAGCAGGCCCAGGGGCCCAGTACTTC. It encodes CASSPPGLAGAGPGAQYF.

This rearrangement joins TRBV5-1 to TRBJ2-3, with TRBD2 matching 7 bases. V lost 3 bases to trimming and J lost 6 bases; unmatched junction nucleotides: 10. This CDR3 has 15 residues. Germline V CDR1 and CDR2: SGHRS, YFSETQ. The CDR3 region has the DNA TGCGCCAGCAGCTCCTCTAGCGGAGGGATGGATACGCAGTATTTT. Translated, it gives CASSSSSGGMDTQYF.

V and J are TRBV28 and TRBJ2-7; D not resolved. V was shortened by 8 bases and J by 3 bases, with 11 bases between the two germline ends. This CDR3 comprises 12 residues. Germline CDR1 MDHEN, CDR2 SYDVKM. CDR3 amino acids: CASGPNYYEQYF. The CDR3 nucleotides read TGTGCCAGCGGTCCCAACTACTACGAGCAGTACTTC.

The chain is built from TRBV30 and TRBJ1-5; the D is unclear. Germline values: CDR1 GTSNPN, CDR2 SVGIG (reference sequence). The CDR3 is made up of 14 amino acids. V lost 0 bases to trimming and J lost 1 base, with 7 bases between them. CDR3 nucleotides: TGTGCCTGGAGTGTTGGTGGGAGCAATCAGCCCCAGCATTTT. Translated, it gives CAWSVGGSNQPQHF.

The V call is TRBV6-6, the J call TRBJ1-1; D unresolved. The V end lost 2 bases, the J end lost 7 bases, and 14 bases lay between the germline ends. Germline values: CDR1 MNHNY, CDR2 SVGAGI (reference sequence). This CDR3 spans 14 amino acids. CDR3 in amino acids: CASSYEVSGYEAFF. In DNA form, the CDR3 reads TGTGCCAGCAGTTACGAGGTGTCAGGCTATGAAGCTTTCTTT.

The gene calls are TRBV6-1 and TRBJ2-7; D gene ambiguous. CDR1 and CDR2 from the germline V gene are MNHNS and SASEGT. V was shortened by 3 bases and J by 3 bases, with 15 bases between the two germline ends. CDR3 length: 15 amino acids. CDR3 nucleotide sequence: TGTGCCAGCAGTGACCCCAGAACTGGATTCTACGAGCAGTACTTC. As protein: CASSDPRTGFYEQYF.

This chain uses TRBV4-1 with TRBJ2-7, with 11 bases aligning to TRBD1. Germline V gene sequence: CDR1 MGHRA, CDR2 YSYEKL. CDR3 size: 15 residues. The trim removed 3 bases at V and 2 bases at J, leaving 3 bases unmatched. The CDR3 spells CASSHGDRGTYEQYF. Here the CDR3 DNA reads TGCGCCAGCAGCCACGGGGACAGGGGGACCTACGAGCAGTACTTC.

The V call is TRBV5-4, the J call TRBJ2-3, with D perhaps matching TRBD2 (5 bases). V was pared by 0 bases and J by 2 bases, with 13 bases between. This CDR3 spans 16 amino acids. Germline CDR1 SGHNT, CDR2 YYREEE (reference sequence). The CDR3 spells CASSLGFRGVTDTQYF. CDR3 DNA: TGTGCCAGCAGCTTGGGTTTTCGGGGAGTCACAGATACGCAGTATTTT.

V is TRBV28 and J is TRBJ2-1; D possibly matches TRBD1 or TRBD2 (6 bases each). CDR1 and CDR2 from the germline V gene are MDHEN and SYDVKM. Trimming left V 7 bases short and J 4 bases short, with 20 bases between. The CDR3 runs to 16 residues. The CDR3: CASTLYSGAGYNEQFF. CDR3 sequence (DNA): TGTGCCAGCACCCTTTATTCGGGGGCTGGTTACAATGAGCAGTTCTTC.

Only one count was recorded for this clone. V gene TRBV6-6 combines with J gene TRBJ1-1; possible D gene TRBD1, 6 bases. V shed 8 bases and J shed 5 bases, with 9 bases lying between them. The length of the CDR3 is 11 residues. The germline V gene encodes CDR1 MNHNY and CDR2 SVGAGI (reference sequence). The CDR3 nucleotides are TGTGCCAGCGAGGGGGGTACTGAAGCTTTCTTT. Protein: CASEGGTEAFF.

This clone was seen just once. This chain uses TRBV20-1 with TRBJ2-5; no clear D. CDR3 size: 10 residues. Germline V gives CDR1 DFQATT, CDR2 SNEGSKA (reference sequence). Trimming took off 2 bases at V and 2 bases at J, with 0 bases between the two ends. The CDR3 reads CSARQETQYF. The CDR3 DNA reads TGCAGTGCTAGACAAGAGACCCAGTACTTC.

The chain combines TRBV2 with TRBJ2-1; maybe TRBD2 (6 bases). The length of the CDR3 is 16 residues. CDR1 and CDR2 from the germline V gene are SNHLY and FYNNEI. The ends were cut back, 6 bases at V and 5 bases at J, with 20 bases in the middle. CDR3 amino acids: CASSDETGTLNNEQFF. As DNA, the CDR3 is TGTGCCAGCAGCGACGAGACCGGGACTCTTAACAATGAGCAGTTCTTC. Supplemented by reference TRBV2 and TRBJ2-1, the full variable domain reads EPEVTQTPSHQVTQMGQEVILRCVPISNHLYFYWYRQILGQKVEFLVSFYNNEISEKSEIFDDQFSVERPDGSNFTLKIRSTKLEDSAMYFCASSDETGTLNNEQFFGPGTRLTVL.

The rearrangement joins TRBV27 to TRBJ2-5; 7 nucleotides line up with TRBD2. The germline V gene has CDR1 MNHEY and CDR2 SMNVEV (reference sequence). The CDR3 contains 15 residues. Trimming took 6 bases from V and 2 from J; bases not matched to a gene: 9. The CDR3 loop is CASRDNLAEQETQYF. In DNA form, the CDR3 reads TGTGCCAGCAGAGATAATCTAGCGGAACAAGAGACCCAGTACTTC.

This chain uses TRBV6-5 with TRBJ2-1; either TRBD1 or TRBD2 may supply D (5 bases each). This CDR3 region has 13 residues. With 2 bases removed from V and 6 bases from J, the gap between germline ends came to 8 bases. Germline V gene lookup returns CDR1 MNHEY and CDR2 SVGAGI. The CDR3 nucleotides are TGTGCCAGCAGTTACGGGGGACCCAATGAGCAGTTCTTC. As protein: CASSYGGPNEQFF.

The chain combines TRBV27 with TRBJ2-3, with 9 nucleotides matching TRBD2. Trimming removed 2 bases from V and 2 bases from J; junction bases left unmatched: 11. The CDR3 length is 18 residues. Germline CDR1 and CDR2: MNHEY and SMNVEV (reference sequence). CDR3: CASSLAIGGRVFTDTQYF. As DNA, the CDR3 is TGTGCCAGCAGTTTAGCAATTGGCGGGAGGGTATTCACAGATACGCAGTATTTT.

The V call is TRBV29-1, the J call TRBJ2-2, with 8 bases lining up with TRBD2. The J segment lost 3 bases and the V segment lost 0 bases, leaving 9 bases of the junction unmatched. This CDR3 comprises 17 residues. The germline V gene has CDR1 SQVTM and CDR2 ANQGSEA. CDR3 DNA sequence: TGCAGCGTTGAAGATCCGAGCGGGAGAGTCGACACCGGGGAGCTGTTTTTT. Protein: CSVEDPSGRVDTGELFF.